This TCR beta chain was captured in a study of blood T cells in healthy people across ages. The extraction recovered at least 5 micrograms of total RNA per sample. Primers used in a second PCR of roughly 7 to 11 cycles were a sample-barcoded 5' primer and a J-beta primer mix. Each CDR3 protein gets one entry after TCRdb re-called the 5' RACE reads with MiXCR. The sample shows around 1,600,000 distinct CDR3 sequences, roughly two fifths of them seen only once. Losses at the gene ends were 6 bases for V and 10 bases for J; bases not matched to a gene: 13. Germline CDR1 SNHLY, CDR2 FYNNEI. The CDR3 spans 15 residues.

The chain links TRBV2 to TRBJ2-1, with 9 bases that match TRBD1. The sample taken for sequencing was blood. This receptor was obtained from a woman aged 18 to 35 in good health. For the CDR3, the DNA is TGTGCCAGCAGAGACCCCGGACAGGGGTCGTGGGAGCAGTTCTTC. Protein sequence: CASRDPGQGSWEQFF.